Listed below are T cell receptor beta chains from one sample, sequenced in a study of post-analysis software for immune sequencing data. TCRdb independently ran MiXCR on the PCR reads; one entry per CDR3 protein. Seen here are about 380,000 distinct CDR3 sequences, less than 40% observed once, and the top ten hold 10% to 15%. The sequenced sample was blood. The receptors come from a girl under 18 with multiple sclerosis. Each CDR3 is given with its conserved first and last residue. Fields, in order: D gene, J gene, V gene, clone size, CDR3 DNA, CDR3 protein. The D gene is left open where the match is weak. The size entry is marked missing in some rows and otherwise reads once, few, many or a size class.

>.|TRBJ2-1|TRBV29-1|.
TGCAGCGTTGGAAATAGTATATACAATGAGCAGTTCTTC
CSVGNSIYNEQFF
>TRBD1|TRBJ1-2|TRBV29-1|.
TGCAGCGTTTTCCCTAGGGGACAGGGGGCAGGGAGCTATGGCTACACCTTC
CSVFPRGQGAGSYGYTF
>.|TRBJ2-3|TRBV7-2|.
TGTGCCGGCAGCCCAGACAGGCCGACAGATACGCAGTATTTT
CAGSPDRPTDTQYF
>.|TRBJ2-7|TRBV4-1|.
TGCGCCAGCAGCCAAGATCGAGGGACCTACGAGCAGTACTTC
CASSQDRGTYEQYF
>.|TRBJ2-2|TRBV29-1|few
TGCAGCGCCGTTGGGGGGACCTCAAGCACCGGGGAGCTGTTTTTT
CSAVGGTSSTGELFF
>.|TRBJ2-3|TRBV9|.
TGTGCCAGCAGCGTAGATGCCGGGGTCGCAGATACGCAGTATTTT
CASSVDAGVADTQYF
>.|TRBJ1-5|TRBV20-1|.
TGCAGTGTCAGGGCAGGGGAGGCTCAGCCCCAGCATTTT
CSVRAGEAQPQHF
>.|TRBJ2-3|TRBV5-5|.
TGTGCCAGCAGCTTGGGCCACAAAGATACGCAGTATTTT
CASSLGHKDTQYF
>.|TRBJ2-6|TRBV4-2|.
TGTGCCAGCAGCCCCTCGACTCCGGGACTCATAAACTCTGGGGCCAACGTCCTGACTTTC
CASSPSTPGLINSGANVLTF
>TRBD2|TRBJ2-7|TRBV20-1|few
TGCAGTGCTCCAATGACATTAGCGGGAGTTTACGAGCAGTACTTC
CSAPMTLAGVYEQYF
>TRBD1|TRBJ2-6|TRBV5-1|.
TGCGCCAGCAGCCCCGGGACAGGGACGAGTGGGGCCAACGTCCTGACTTTC
CASSPGTGTSGANVLTF
>.|TRBJ2-3|TRBV5-1|.
TGCGCCAGCAGCTTGGATCGGGGGCATGGGGATACGCAGTATTTT
CASSLDRGHGDTQYF
>.|TRBJ2-3|TRBV25-1|.
TGTGCCAGCAGTGGGGCGGGGACGGGAGATACGCAGTATTTT
CASSGAGTGDTQYF
>.|TRBJ2-7|TRBV6-6|.
TGTGCCAGCAGTTCCCCTGGCGGGGCGCTCTCCTACGAGCAGTACTTC
CASSSPGGALSYEQYF
>.|TRBJ2-3|TRBV12-3/TRBV12-4|few
TGTGCCAGCAGTTTCGGGCAGGGGATAGCAGATACGCAGTATTTT
CASSFGQGIADTQYF
>.|TRBJ2-5|TRBV6-1|.
TGTGCCAGCAGTGAAGCGCCCACGATGCTCTTGGGGCAGTACTTC
CASSEAPTMLLGQYF
>.|TRBJ1-1|TRBV6-5|.
TGTGCCACCGTTTGGGCCCGTGAAGCTTTCTTT
CATVWAREAFF
>.|TRBJ2-1|TRBV6-2/TRBV6-3|.
TGTGCCAGCAGTGGTGGACCCTTAACAAGCCCCAATGAGCAGTTCTTC
CASSGGPLTSPNEQFF
>TRBD2|TRBJ2-3|TRBV2|.
TGTGCCAGCAGGCGGATGGGGCAGGGAGGGGCAGATACGCAGTATTTT
CASRRMGQGGADTQYF
>.|TRBJ1-2|TRBV7-2|many
TGTGCCAGCAGCTTCGGGACGTTTGGCTACACCTTC
CASSFGTFGYTF
>.|TRBJ2-3|TRBV27|.
TGTGCCAGCAGTTTTTTTGCTAGCGAGGGGGCAAACGCAGATACGCAGTATTTT
CASSFFASEGANADTQYF
>.|TRBJ2-1|TRBV7-3|.
TGTGCCAGCAGCTTAGGTCAGGGGGAGGGTGTTGGGCAGTTCTTC
CASSLGQGEGVGQFF